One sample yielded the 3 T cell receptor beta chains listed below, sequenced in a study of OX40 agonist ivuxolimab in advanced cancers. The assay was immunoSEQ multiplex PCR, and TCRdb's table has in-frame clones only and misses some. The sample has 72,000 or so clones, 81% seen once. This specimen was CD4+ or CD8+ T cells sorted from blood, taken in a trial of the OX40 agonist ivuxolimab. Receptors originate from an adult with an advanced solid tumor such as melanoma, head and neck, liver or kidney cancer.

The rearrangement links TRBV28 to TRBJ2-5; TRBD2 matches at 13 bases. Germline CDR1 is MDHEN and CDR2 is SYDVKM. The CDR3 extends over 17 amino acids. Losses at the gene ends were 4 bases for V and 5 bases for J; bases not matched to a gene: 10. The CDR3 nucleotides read TGTGCCAGCAGTTCAGGGTTATCACTAGCGGGAGGGGAGACCCAGTACTTC. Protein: CASSSGLSLAGGETQYF.

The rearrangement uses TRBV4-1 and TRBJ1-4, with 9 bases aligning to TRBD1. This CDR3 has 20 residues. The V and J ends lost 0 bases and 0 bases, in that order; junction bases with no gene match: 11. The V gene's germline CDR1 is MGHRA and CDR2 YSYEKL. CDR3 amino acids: CASSQDVLETGGPTNEKLFF. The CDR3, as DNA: TGCGCCAGCAGCCAAGATGTGTTGGAGACAGGGGGGCCAACTAATGAAAAACTGTTTTTT.

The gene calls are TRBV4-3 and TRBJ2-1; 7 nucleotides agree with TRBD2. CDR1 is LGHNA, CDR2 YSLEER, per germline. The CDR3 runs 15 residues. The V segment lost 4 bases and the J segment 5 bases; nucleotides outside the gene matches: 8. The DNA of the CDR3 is TGCGCCAGCAGCCCCCGGGGCGGGGGAAACAATGAGCAGTTCTTC. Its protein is CASSPRGGGNNEQFF.